Below, 27 T cell receptor beta chains from the same sample are listed, as sequenced in a study of blood T cell repertoires in COVID-19. Here immunoSEQ multiplex PCR was the method, and the copy in TCRdb shows in-frame clones only, minus some. This table has roughly 340,000 clones, 90% to 95% appearing once. Sequenced sample: peripheral blood. Receptors were obtained from a woman under 30 who had recovered from COVID-19.

This rearrangement joins TRBV18 to TRBJ2-1; D not resolved. The V gene's germline CDR1 is KGHSH and CDR2 LQKENI. V was trimmed by 0 bases and J by 0 bases, leaving 9 bases between them. The length of the CDR3 is 16 residues. The CDR3 region has the DNA TGTGCCAGCTCACCACCTCTTCGTAGCTCCTACAATGAGCAGTTCTTC. The encoded protein is CASSPPLRSSYNEQFF.

In its sample, this clone was seen once. The genes are TRBV7-9 and TRBJ2-7, with D maybe TRBD2 (5 bases). CDR1 and CDR2 from the germline V gene are SEHNR and FQNEAQ (reference sequence). CDR3 size: 13 residues. V was cut by 6 bases and J by 5 bases, with 14 bases left in between. CDR3 sequence (DNA): TGTGCCAGCAGGCCAAGAAGTAGCGACGAGCAGTACGTC. Translated, it gives CASRPRSSDEQYV.

This clone came up a few times. V gene TRBV6-2 or TRBV6-3 combines with J gene TRBJ2-2, with D hard to call. The germline V gene has CDR1 MNHEY and CDR2 SVGEGT. The CDR3 runs 14 residues. Trimming shortened V by 2 bases and J by 3 bases, and 7 bases separated the two germline ends. The CDR3 reads CASSYGGYTGELFF. CDR3 in DNA: TGTGCCAGCAGTTACGGCGGTTACACCGGGGAGCTGTTTTTT.

The chain employs TRBV7-9 and TRBJ2-3; 8 bases map to TRBD1. J was trimmed by 0 bases and V by 4 bases; bases with no gene match: 9. This CDR3 has 17 residues. The germline CDR1 and CDR2 sequences are SEHNR and FQNEAQ (reference sequence). The CDR3 DNA reads TGTGCCAGCAGCTCGGTCCGGGACAGGATAAGCACAGATACGCAGTATTTT. This translates into CASSSVRDRISTDTQYF.

The V call is TRBV4-3, the J call TRBJ1-2; 8 bases map to TRBD1. Germline V gives CDR1 LGHNA, CDR2 YSLEER. Unmatched junction bases numbered 1, after V lost 1 base and J lost 6 bases. This CDR3 is built from 13 residues. DNA for the CDR3: TGCGCCAGCAGCCAAGCGACAGGGGATGGCTACACCTTC. Translating gives CASSQATGDGYTF.

The rearrangement joins TRBV5-1 to TRBJ2-1; 7 bases map to TRBD2. Germline-derived CDR1 and CDR2 are SGHRS and YFSETQ. The CDR3 loop spans 15 amino acids. V trimming: 0 bases; J trimming: 6 bases; junction bases outside the gene matches: 6. CDR3: CASSLAAGVGNEQFF. The CDR3 bases are TGCGCCAGCAGCTTGGCGGCGGGAGTTGGCAATGAGCAGTTCTTC.

This clone came up once. This sequence joins TRBV10-3 and TRBJ2-7; weak D call: TRBD1 (6 bases). Germline CDR1 is ENHRY and CDR2 is SYGVKD. This CDR3 comprises 13 residues. The V and J ends lost 3 bases and 2 bases respectively, with 8 bases between them. DNA for the CDR3: TGTGCCATCAGTGAACAGGGTCCCTACGAGCAGTACGTC. This translates into CAISEQGPYEQYV.

The rearrangement uses TRBV5-1 and TRBJ2-5; TRBD2 agrees at 16 bases. J lost 4 bases, V lost 0 bases, and 12 bases had no gene match. There are 20 residues in the CDR3. Germline V gene sequence: CDR1 SGHRS, CDR2 YFSETQ. CDR3 coding DNA: TGCGCCAGCAGCTTGGCCTTCGGGGGGACTAGCGGGAGGGCCACAGAGACCCAGTACTTC. This translates into CASSLAFGGTSGRATETQYF.

This clone occurred a few times. V usage is TRBV7-2 and J usage is TRBJ1-3; D not certain. CDR3 length equals 16 residues. V dropped 2 bases and J dropped 0 bases, with 11 bases sitting between them. Germline-derived CDR1 and CDR2 are SGHTA and FQGNSA. The DNA of the CDR3 is TGTGCCAGCAGCTTAATCGGTCCGAGCTCTGGAAACACCATATATTTT. Translating gives CASSLIGPSSGNTIYF.

The chain uses TRBV4-3 and TRBJ1-6; maybe TRBD1 (5 bases). CDR1 and CDR2 from the germline V gene are LGHNA and YSLEER. Trimming shortened V by 3 bases and J by 7 bases, and 10 bases separated the two germline ends. The CDR3 consists of 14 residues. The DNA for the CDR3 is TGCGCCAGCAGCCACGGGGGACGAAATTCACCCCTCCACTTT. Translation: CASSHGGRNSPLHF.

The V and J genes are TRBV6-5 and TRBJ1-2; D not resolved. Germline V gene data show CDR1 as MNHEY and CDR2 as SVGAGI. This CDR3 comprises 13 residues. Trimming removed 5 bases from V and 6 bases from J, with 13 bases in between. The DNA for the CDR3 is TGTGCCAGCAGTACTATATCGACGGATGGCTACACCTTC. This translates into CASSTISTDGYTF.

The chain joins TRBV7-9 to TRBJ1-2; TRBD1 matches 10 bases. V lost 3 bases and J lost 8; bases outside the gene matches: 6. This CDR3 contains 14 residues. Germline V lookup: CDR1 SEHNR, CDR2 FQNEAQ (reference sequence). The CDR3 region is CASSLATGGRGYTF. The DNA for the CDR3 is TGTGCCAGCAGCTTGGCGACAGGGGGCCGAGGCTACACCTTC.

This sequence joins TRBV7-6 and TRBJ1-4; TRBD1 matches at 7 bases. Trimming at V came to 1 base and at J to 4 bases, leaving 21 bases not matched to a gene. Germline CDR1 SGHVS, CDR2 FNYEAQ. This CDR3 contains 21 residues. DNA of the CDR3: TGTGCCAGCAGCTTAGGGGGGAAGGAACCCTACCGGGACAGTCATAATGAAAAACTGTTTTTT. Translating it yields CASSLGGKEPYRDSHNEKLFF. Filled out from reference TRBV7-6 and TRBJ1-4, the complete variable domain reads GAGVSQSPRYKVTKRGQDVALRCDPISGHVSLYWYRQALGQGPEFLTYFNYEAQQDKSGLPNDRFSAERPEGSISTLTIQRTEQRDSAMYRCASSLGGKEPYRDSHNEKLFFGSGTQLSVL.

The chain is built from TRBV6-2 or TRBV6-3 and TRBJ2-1; D possibly corresponds to TRBD2 (5 bases). Germline CDR1 MNHEY, CDR2 SVGEGT. This CDR3 is built from 15 residues. The V gene lost 2 bases and the J gene lost 6 bases, with 14 bases spanning the gap. The CDR3 sequence: CASSYGRLGSNEQFF. CDR3 nucleotides: TGTGCCAGCAGTTACGGTCGGCTAGGGAGCAATGAGCAGTTCTTC.

The chain employs TRBV18 and TRBJ2-7; D might be TRBD2 (6 bases). CDR1 is KGHSH, CDR2 LQKENI, per germline. This CDR3 is 15 amino acids long. V lost 3 bases, J lost 4 bases, and 16 bases lay in between. CDR3 in DNA: TGTGCCAGCTCACCGGTAGTCGGGACTCTATACGAGCAGTACGTC. Encoded protein: CASSPVVGTLYEQYV.

The rearrangement joins TRBV11-3 to TRBJ2-1, with TRBD2 identical over 12 bases. This CDR3 is 20 amino acids long. CDR1 and CDR2 from the germline V gene are SGHNT and YENEEA. The J segment lost 2 bases and the V segment lost 5 bases, leaving 16 bases of the junction unmatched. The CDR3 bases are TGTGCCAGCAGCGCCGGACCTTTTGGACTAGCGGGACTGACCTACAATGAGCAGTTCTTC. This gives the protein CASSAGPFGLAGLTYNEQFF.

The rearrangement joins TRBV3-1 (or the pseudogene TRBV3-2) to TRBJ2-1, with D maybe TRBD1 (6 bases). Trimming shortened V by 5 bases and J by 6 bases, and 8 bases separated the two germline ends. This CDR3 is built from 12 residues. CDR1 is LGHDT, CDR2 YNNKEL, per germline (reference sequence). The CDR3 DNA is TGTGCCAGCAGCTGGGGGCGCAATGAGCAGTTCTTC. The encoded protein is CASSWGRNEQFF.

V is TRBV19 and J is TRBJ2-1; TRBD1 matches 7 bases. Per the germline V gene, CDR1 is LNHDA and CDR2 is SQIVND (reference sequence). J gave up 12 bases and V 6 bases, and 8 bases lay outside the gene matches. The CDR3 has 12 amino acids. The CDR3 coding sequence is TGTGCCAGTAGGGCCAGGGGGTCAGGGCAGTTCTTC. This encodes CASRARGSGQFF.

The rearrangement uses TRBV4-1 and TRBJ1-2; unclear D gene. The CDR3 consists of 19 residues. The germline V and J ends were trimmed by 1 base and 4 bases, with 25 bases remaining between them. CDR1 is MGHRA and CDR2 is YSYEKL in the germline V gene. The DNA of the CDR3 is TGCGCCAGCAGCCAAGCGATCTTGGGCAGCGGGCCCTCTCTCTATGGCTACACCTTC. This gives the protein CASSQAILGSGPSLYGYTF.

This chain links TRBV19 with TRBJ1-6; D unresolved. The CDR3 consists of 13 residues. Germline V gene sequence: CDR1 LNHDA, CDR2 SQIVND (reference sequence). V lost 7 bases, J lost 4 bases, and 8 bases lay in between. The CDR3 DNA reads as TGTGCCAGTACCCAAGCTTATAATTCACCCCTCCACTTT. This gives the protein CASTQAYNSPLHF.

This sequence joins TRBV5-4 and TRBJ2-1; 11 bases fit TRBD2. Germline assignment: CDR1 SGHNT and CDR2 YYREEE (reference sequence). The V segment lost 1 base and the J segment 7 bases; nucleotides outside the gene matches: 7. The length of the CDR3 is 16 residues. The CDR3 protein is CASSLMVTSGKNEQFF. As DNA, the CDR3 is TGTGCCAGCAGCTTGATGGTGACTAGCGGGAAAAATGAGCAGTTCTTC.

This chain joins TRBV18 and TRBJ2-6; 10 bases align to TRBD1. CDR1 KGHSH and CDR2 LQKENI come from the germline V gene. This CDR3 is built from 19 residues. J was trimmed by 0 bases and V by 1 base; bases with no gene match: 6. The CDR3 region has the DNA TGTGCCAGCTCACCACGCGGGACAGGGGAATACTCTGGGGCCAACGTCCTGACTTTC. Translation gives CASSPRGTGEYSGANVLTF.

This chain links TRBV5-4 with TRBJ2-5, with D possibly matching TRBD2 (6 bases). Germline V gene data show CDR1 as SGHNT and CDR2 as YYREEE (reference sequence). The CDR3 totals 17 residues. V was shortened by 5 bases and J by 3 bases, with 23 bases between the two germline ends. CDR3 residues: CASRPFARGRSEETQYF. Written as DNA, the CDR3 is TGTGCCAGCAGACCCTTCGCCCGGGGGAGATCGGAAGAGACCCAGTACTTC.

The chain recombines TRBV24-1 with TRBJ1-2, with TRBD1 identical over 11 bases. Germline lookup yields CDR1 KGHDR and CDR2 SFDVKD. This CDR3 is built from 14 residues. The V gene end was trimmed by 6 bases and the J gene end by 4 bases; junction bases not matched to a gene: 3. The CDR3 DNA is TGTGCCACCAGTCGTGGACAGGGGGCCTATGGCTACACCTTC. Residues: CATSRGQGAYGYTF.

V gene TRBV5-6 combines with J gene TRBJ2-7; possibly TRBD2 for D (5 bases). Trimming took off 7 bases at V and 8 bases at J, with 19 bases between the two ends. Per the germline V gene, CDR1 is SGHDT and CDR2 is YYEEEE. This CDR3 is built from 13 residues. CDR3 nucleotide sequence: TGTGCCAGCTCTTCCGGACTGCTAAATCAGCAGTACGTC. Its translation is CASSSGLLNQQYV.

The rearrangement links TRBV7-8 to TRBJ2-1, with D possibly TRBD2 on 5 matching bases. Germline lookup yields CDR1 SGHVS and CDR2 FQNEAQ. The CDR3 sequence is 17 residues long. V shed 2 bases and J shed 0 bases, with 14 bases lying between them. The CDR3 region has the DNA TGTGCCAGCAGCTTACAGCCCAGAGGGAGCTCCTACAATGAGCAGTTCTTC. Translating it yields CASSLQPRGSSYNEQFF. The complete variable domain, with remaining parts taken from reference TRBV7-8 and TRBJ2-1, reads GAGVSQSPRYKVAKRGQDVALRCDPISGHVSLFWYQQALGQGPEFLTYFQNEAQLDKSGLPSDRFFAERPEGSVSTLKIQRTQQEDSAVYLCASSLQPRGSSYNEQFFGPGTRLTVL.

V and J are TRBV19 and TRBJ1-2; perhaps TRBD1 as D (6 bases). In germline, CDR1 is LNHDA, CDR2 SQIVND (reference sequence). The CDR3 has 13 amino acids. Trimming shortened V by 3 bases and J by 7 bases, and 12 bases separated the two germline ends. The CDR3 sequence: CASSIRGGPGYTF. As DNA, the CDR3 is TGTGCCAGTAGTATTCGGGGGGGGCCTGGCTACACCTTC.